This TCR beta chain stems from a study of OX40 agonist ivuxolimab in advanced cancers. Overall study: Patients undergoing dose escalation presented with hepatocellular carcinoma, melanoma, renal cell or head and neck cancer.

About this clone: Its specificity is not known.

Findings and limits, study-wide: Expanded peripheral T cell antigen specificity was not determined.

J gave up 1 base and V 1 base, and 1 base lay outside the gene matches. This CDR3 is 16 amino acids long. CDR1 is MGHRA, CDR2 YSYEKL, per germline. Assay: immunoSEQ multiplex PCR; the TCRdb copy retains only in-frame clones and omits some. The table records 70,000 to 90,000 clones, about 89% of them present only once. The receptor was derived from an adult with an advanced solid tumor such as melanoma, head and neck, liver or kidney cancer. The sequenced sample was CD4+ or CD8+ T cells sorted from blood, obtained in a trial of the OX40 agonist ivuxolimab. The rearrangement links TRBV4-1 to TRBJ2-2; 9 bases agree with TRBD2. The CDR3 nucleotides are TGCGCCAGCAGCCAAGCGCGGGGGGGGAACACCGGGGAGCTGTTTTTT. Its translation is CASSQARGGNTGELFF.